There are many counts of the clone carrying this T cell receptor beta chain. Antigen specificity is unknown. This sample was taken from a study of T cells after yellow fever vaccination. V lost 6 bases, J lost 2 bases, and 7 bases stayed unmatched. This CDR3 spans 15 amino acids. Germline CDR1 reads MNHEY; CDR2 reads SMNVEV (reference sequence). The 5'RACE template-switching step produced TCR cDNA and added a universal primer site and UMIs. TCRdb re-derived calls from the 5' RACE reads in MiXCR, one entry per CDR3 protein. The sample records some 30,000 distinct CDR3 sequences, about 4.4% being singletons. Whole-study results and caveats: Across the CD4 and CD8 compartments, a small share of clonotypes was present in both. From the bulk population, abundant clonotypes could contaminate and appear within FACS-sorted repertoires. Post-booster repertoires again held most primary-vaccination clones (approximately 96% CD4, roughly 89% CD8).

This sequence joins TRBV27 and TRBJ2-7, with TRBD2 matching over 10 bases. The source material was CD8+ T cells sorted from PBMCs, sampled 5 days after the yellow fever booster vaccination. This TCR derives from a man aged 30-40 years who received the YFV17D yellow fever vaccine. Written as DNA, the CDR3 is TGTGCCAGCAGGCGAACTAGCGGGAATACCTACGAGCAGTACTTC. As protein: CASRRTSGNTYEQYF.